This T cell receptor (beta chain) was sequenced in a study of PD-1 blockade in classical Hodgkin lymphoma. Relapse after autologous stem cell transplantation occurred in every patient, and brentuximab vedotin exposure varied. This clone was observed a single time. The method was immunoSEQ multiplex PCR; TCRdb's version includes in-frame clones alone and lacks a portion of them. The data show roughly 13,000 clones, about 87% seen once. Germline loops: CDR1 MNHEY, CDR2 SMNVEV (reference sequence). Trimming cost V 4 bases and J 7 bases, with 20 bases left between them. The CDR3 consists of 15 residues. The genes are TRBV27 and TRBJ2-7; the D gene could be TRBD1 or TRBD2 (5 bases each). The sequencing here drew on peripheral blood mononuclear cells (PBMCs), taken at baseline. The TCR originated in a human donor with classical Hodgkin lymphoma. In DNA form, the CDR3 reads TGTGCCAGCAGTTCCCAATCCAGGGTAGGGAGAGAGCAGTACTTC. Protein: CASSSQSRVGREQYF.